This is a list of T cell receptor beta chains from one sample in a study of tumor-infiltrating lymphocytes in primary liver carcinoma. TCRdb used MiXCR to reprocess the multiplex PCR reads, holding one entry per CDR3 protein. The sample has under 200,000 distinct CDR3 sequences; around 81% are singletons. Sequences were obtained from tumor tissue from primary liver carcinoma. These receptors all stem from a man aged 35-49 years with primary liver carcinoma and hepatitis B virus infection. The CDR3 runs from the conserved cysteine through the conserved F or W. A D gene is named only where the DNA matches it firmly. Clone size is given for some rows only: seen once, a few or many times, or a class if the clone is expanded.

j_call | clone_size | d_call | v_call | cdr3_nt | cdr3_aa
TRBJ1-1 | . | . | TRBV7-2 | TGTGCCAGCAGCCCGCCGAAAGCGTCTGAAGCTTTCTTT | CASSPPKASEAFF
TRBJ1-2 | many | . | TRBV6-2/TRBV6-3 | TGTGCCAGCAGTCAACTCGGGACGATCTATGGCTACACCTTC | CASSQLGTIYGYTF
TRBJ2-1 | . | TRBD2 | TRBV6-2/TRBV6-3 | TGTGCCAGCAGTCGACAGACTAGCGGGAACAATGAGCAGTTCTTC | CASSRQTSGNNEQFF
TRBJ2-1 | . | . | TRBV29-1 | TGCAGCGTTGCCTTCGTGGGAGCGGGTGAGCAGTTCTTC | CSVAFVGAGEQFF
TRBJ2-7 | . | . | TRBV12-3/TRBV12-4 | TGTGTCAGCAGTTTCGCAGGGCTCGAGCGGTACTTC | CVSSFAGLERYF
TRBJ2-5 | few | . | TRBV10-2 | TGCGCCAGCAGTGCCGGGTTACTAGTAGCTCACGAGACCCAGTACTTC | CASSAGLLVAHETQYF
TRBJ1-1 | . | TRBD1 | TRBV18 | TGTGCCAGCTCACTCGGTCCCGGGACAGGAATGAACACTGATGCTTTCTTT | CASSLGPGTGMNTDAFF
TRBJ2-1 | . | . | TRBV29-1 | TGCAGCGTTGATAAAGGTAGTACGAGCAATGAGCAATTCTTC | CSVDKGSTSNEQFF
TRBJ2-7 | . | . | TRBV28 | TGTGCCAGCAGGCCACTAAAGGCCGAGCAGTATTTC | CASRPLKAEQYF
TRBJ2-2 | many | TRBD1 | TRBV30 | TGTGCCTGGAGTCCGGACAGGGGACGGATCGGGGAGCTGTTTTTT | CAWSPDRGRIGELFF
TRBJ2-5 | few | . | TRBV6-2/TRBV6-3 | TGTGCCAGCAGCCCCCTGCTAGCGAGTGGAGAGACCCAGTACTTC | CASSPLLASGETQYF